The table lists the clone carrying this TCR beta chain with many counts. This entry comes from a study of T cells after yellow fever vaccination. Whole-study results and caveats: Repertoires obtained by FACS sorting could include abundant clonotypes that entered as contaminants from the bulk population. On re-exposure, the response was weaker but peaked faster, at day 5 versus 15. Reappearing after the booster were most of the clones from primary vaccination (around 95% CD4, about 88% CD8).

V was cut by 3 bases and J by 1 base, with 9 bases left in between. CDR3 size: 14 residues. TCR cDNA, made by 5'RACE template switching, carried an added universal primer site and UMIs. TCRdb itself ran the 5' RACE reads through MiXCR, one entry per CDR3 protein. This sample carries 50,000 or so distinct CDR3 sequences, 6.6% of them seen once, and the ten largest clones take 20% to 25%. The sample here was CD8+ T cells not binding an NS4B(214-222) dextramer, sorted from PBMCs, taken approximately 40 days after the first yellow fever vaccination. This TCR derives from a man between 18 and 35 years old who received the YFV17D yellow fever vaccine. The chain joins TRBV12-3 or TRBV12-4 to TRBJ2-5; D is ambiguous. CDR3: CASSFPGSQETQYF. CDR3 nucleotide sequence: TGTGCCAGCAGTTTCCCCGGGTCCCAAGAGACCCAGTACTTC.